This TCR beta chain was identified during a study of blood T cell repertoires in COVID-19. Study in general: Sites across the United States, Italy and Spain contributed samples from acute and convalescent COVID-19. In each case, the material was cDNA or gDNA derived from T cells, B-cell-depleted T cells, or PBMCs.

As processed by the authors: The authors estimated nucleated cell counts from reference gene primer amplification. This table comes from immunoSEQ multiplex PCR, and its TCRdb copy is limited to in-frame clones, with some not included. The DNA gave D and trimming, while V, J and clone size come from that table. The table lists around 310,000 clones, roughly 89% of them singletons. Recruited during active infection, patients (from Seattle) were subsequently followed longitudinally. Looked up from germline, CDR1 is SGHVS and CDR2 is FQNEAQ. Trimming left V 7 bases short and J 6 bases short, with 18 bases between. The CDR3 covers 14 residues.

The receptor's source is a woman aged 40 to 50 with COVID-19, enrolled during active disease. The specimen was peripheral blood. The chain recombines TRBV7-8 with TRBJ1-2; D gene ambiguous. In DNA, the CDR3 is TGTGCCAGCACCCCGACCGGACTAGTCAATGGCTACACCTTC. Translation gives CASTPTGLVNGYTF.